A selection of T cell receptor beta chains follows, all from one sample in a study of blood T cell repertoires in COVID-19. The repertoire was sequenced with immunoSEQ multiplex PCR; TCRdb's copy has only in-frame clones and lacks some. The sample records fewer than 600,000 clones, about 88% being singletons. The sequenced sample consisted of peripheral blood. The source of these receptors is a young man with COVID-19, enrolled during active disease. The CDR3 runs from the conserved cysteine through the conserved F or W. The order of the fields is CDR3 length, D gene, V gene, clone size, J gene, CDR3 protein, CDR3 DNA. The D gene is left open where the match is weak. The size of a clone is reported for some rows only, either as once, few or many, or as a class for expanded clones.

11	NA	TRBV13	NA	TRBJ1-1	CASSTRGRAFF	TGTGCCAGCAGCACCCGGGGGAGAGCTTTCTTT
14	NA	TRBV24-1	NA	TRBJ2-3	CATSDFYGSDTQYF	TGTGCCACCAGTGATTTTTACGGGAGTGATACGCAGTATTTT
12	NA	TRBV6-5	once	TRBJ2-5	CASYGPGETQYF	TGTGCCAGCTATGGTCCCGGGGAGACCCAGTACTTC
15	NA	TRBV18	NA	TRBJ1-1	CASSPREGGDTEAFF	TGTGCCAGCTCACCGCGGGAGGGTGGGGACACTGAAGCTTTCTTT
15	TRBD2	TRBV5-1	NA	TRBJ2-5	CASSSTSGMQETQYF	TGCGCCAGCAGCTCGACTAGCGGGATGCAAGAGACCCAGTACTTC
16	TRBD1	TRBV24-1	NA	TRBJ1-3	CATSVFPRDRGNTIYF	TGTGCCACCAGTGTCTTCCCCCGGGACAGAGGAAACACCATATATTTT
11	NA	TRBV20-1	few	TRBJ2-7	CSATDSHEQYF	TGCAGTGCTACGGACAGCCACGAGCAGTACTTC
14	NA	TRBV6-5	few	TRBJ2-7	CASSYSGLSFEQYF	TGTGCCAGCAGTTACTCGGGACTTTCTTTCGAGCAGTACTTC
16	NA	TRBV2	NA	TRBJ1-3	CASKGGVRGAGNTIYF	TGTGCCAGCAAGGGCGGTGTCAGGGGTGCTGGAAACACCATATATTTT
15	NA	TRBV19	NA	TRBJ1-4	CASSISQGGNEKLFF	TGTGCCAGTAGTATCTCCCAGGGAGGTAATGAAAAACTGTTTTTT
13	NA	TRBV10-1	NA	TRBJ1-5	CGPAEGRHQPQHF	TGCGGCCCAGCGGAGGGGAGGCACCAGCCCCAGCATTTT
16	TRBD1	TRBV27	once	TRBJ1-4	CASSRSPGQGEEKLFF	TGTGCCAGCAGCCGGTCTCCGGGACAGGGGGAGGAAAAACTGTTTTTT
13	TRBD1	TRBV27	NA	TRBJ2-7	CASSPGQGYEQYF	TGTGCCAGCAGTCCGGGACAGGGATACGAGCAGTACTTC